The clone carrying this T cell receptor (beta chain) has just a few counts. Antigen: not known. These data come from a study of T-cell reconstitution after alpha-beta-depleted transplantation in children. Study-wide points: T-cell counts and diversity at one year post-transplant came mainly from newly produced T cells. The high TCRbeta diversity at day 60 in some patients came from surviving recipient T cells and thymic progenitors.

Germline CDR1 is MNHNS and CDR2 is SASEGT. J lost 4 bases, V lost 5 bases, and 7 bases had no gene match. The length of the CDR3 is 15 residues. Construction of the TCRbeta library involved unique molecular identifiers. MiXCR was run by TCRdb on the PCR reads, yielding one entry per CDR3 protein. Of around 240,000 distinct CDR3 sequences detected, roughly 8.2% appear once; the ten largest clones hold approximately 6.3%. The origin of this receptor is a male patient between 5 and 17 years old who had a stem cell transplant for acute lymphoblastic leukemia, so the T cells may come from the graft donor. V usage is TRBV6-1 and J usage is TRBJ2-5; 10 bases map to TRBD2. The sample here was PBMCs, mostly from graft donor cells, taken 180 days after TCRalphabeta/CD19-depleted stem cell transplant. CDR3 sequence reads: CASSRSSGGRETQYF. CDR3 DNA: TGTGCCAGCAGTCGATCTAGCGGGGGTCGAGAGACCCAGTACTTC.